This TCR beta chain was identified during a study of blood T cell repertoires in COVID-19. About the research overall: T cells, B-cell-depleted T cells, or PBMCs supplied cDNA or gDNA.

The protocol was immunoSEQ multiplex PCR, while the TCRdb copy is restricted to in-frame clones and leaves out a portion. The table lists 95,000 to 120,000 clones, about 90% of them singletons. What was sequenced was peripheral blood. The receptor was derived from a human donor in a cohort sampled during active COVID-19.

CDR3 DNA sequence: TGTGCCAGCAGATCTGGGGGGACCCCCTACGAGCAGTACTTC. Amino acid sequence: CASRSGGTPYEQYF. The V and J genes are TRBV28 and TRBJ2-7; perhaps TRBD2 as D (6 bases). CDR1 MDHEN and CDR2 SYDVKM come from the germline V gene. V lost 6 bases to trimming and J lost 2 bases, with 14 bases between them. The length of the CDR3 is 14 residues.